These 2 T cell receptor beta chains were sequenced from one sample in a study of CD8 T cells in ankylosing spondylitis. TCRdb re-called the 5' RACE reads through MiXCR, storing one row per CDR3 protein. The profile shows approximately 220,000 distinct CDR3 sequences, under 30% of them singletons. The sequencing input was blood, either unsorted or a sorted T cell fraction (not recorded which). These receptors were taken from a male donor with ankylosing spondylitis or in good health (not recorded which).

The V gene is TRBV7-2, the J gene TRBJ2-1; 9 bases are shared with TRBD1. Germline trimming cut 5 bases from V and 4 bases from J; bases unmatched to any gene: 6. This CDR3 has 15 amino acids. Per the germline V gene, CDR1 is SGHTA and CDR2 is FQGNSA. CDR3 loop: CASSPRDRAYNEQFF. In nucleotides, the CDR3 is TGTGCCAGCAGCCCCCGGGACAGGGCTTACAATGAGCAGTTCTTC.

There are a few counts of this clonotype. The CDR3 spells CASSLRIPGTSGRSGTPYEQYF. For the CDR3, the DNA is TGCGCCAGCAGCTTGAGAATCCCTGGGACTAGCGGGCGGTCAGGAACCCCCTACGAGCAGTACTTC. V and J are TRBV5-1 and TRBJ2-7, with 12 positions matching TRBD2. Per the germline V gene, CDR1 is SGHRS and CDR2 is YFSETQ. This CDR3 contains 22 residues. The J segment lost 2 bases and the V segment lost 1 base, leaving 22 bases of the junction unmatched. Full variable domain (missing parts from reference TRBV5-1 and TRBJ2-7): KAGVTQTPRYLIKTRGQQVTLSCSPISGHRSVSWYQQTPGQGLQFLFEYFSETQRNKGNFPGRFSGRQFSNSRSEMNVSTLELGDSALYLCASSLRIPGTSGRSGTPYEQYFGPGTRLTVT.